This entry lists 21 T cell receptor beta chains sequenced from one sample in a study of shared clonotypes between healthy human individuals. Only in-frame clones appear in the TCRdb table, and some are missing; sequencing was by immunoSEQ multiplex PCR. The table has 300,000 to 400,000 clones, around 70% seen once; the top ten hold about 9.4%. Sequenced input: memory CD4+ T cells sorted from blood. Subset denoted: CD45RA-negative fraction. The receptors shown here come from a young man in good health.

This chain joins TRBV27 and TRBJ2-2; D is ambiguous. There are 15 residues in the CDR3. The germline V gene has CDR1 MNHEY and CDR2 SMNVEV (reference sequence). Trimming took 7 bases from V and 4 from J, leaving 16 bases between them. The CDR3 bases are TGTGCCAGCACCCGGGTTGGACCGTTCACCGGGGAGCTGTTTTTT. Translated: CASTRVGPFTGELFF.

The V gene is TRBV7-7, the J gene TRBJ2-5; D is perhaps TRBD2 (5 bases). The CDR3 consists of 14 residues. Germline lookup yields CDR1 SSHAT and CDR2 FNYEAQ (reference sequence). V lost 5 bases and J lost 4, with 14 bases in between. The CDR3: CASSEGLSGETQYF. The CDR3 DNA is TGTGCCAGCAGCGAAGGACTTTCAGGAGAGACCCAGTACTTC.

The chain employs TRBV19 and TRBJ2-3; 13 positions match TRBD2. This CDR3 is built from 14 residues. The germline V gene has CDR1 LNHDA and CDR2 SQIVND (reference sequence). V shed 7 bases, J shed 6 bases, and the junction held 4 bases outside the gene matches. The CDR3 here is CASTRTSGSDTQYF. The CDR3 DNA is TGTGCCAGTACTAGGACTAGCGGGAGTGATACGCAGTATTTT.

This clone was detected only a few times. In nucleotides, the CDR3 is TGTGCCAGCAGTGAGACTAGCGGCTCCTACAATGAGCAGTTCTTC. It is translated as CASSETSGSYNEQFF. J is TRBJ2-1 and V is TRBV6-1, with 9 bases that match TRBD2. V dropped 3 bases and J dropped 0; count of bases not matched to a gene: 0. Germline CDR1 is MNHNS and CDR2 is SASEGT. CDR3 length: 15 residues.

The sample holds many counts of this clone. The chain joins TRBV27 to TRBJ2-1, with TRBD2 as a possible D gene (6 bases). Germline V CDR1 and CDR2: MNHEY, SMNVEV (reference sequence). The CDR3 extends over 18 amino acids. The ends were cut back, 2 bases at V and 5 bases at J, with 22 bases in the middle. The CDR3 is CASSLTLSRLATHNEQFF. The CDR3 DNA reads TGTGCCAGCAGTTTAACGTTATCGCGGCTAGCGACCCACAATGAGCAGTTCTTC.

This chain joins TRBV16 and TRBJ2-5, with TRBD1 as a possible D gene (6 bases). This CDR3 contains 14 residues. V was clipped by 2 bases and J by 2 bases, with 9 bases between them. The germline gives CDR1 KGHSY, CDR2 FQNENV. The CDR3 DNA is TGTGCCAGCAGCCAAGCAGGGGAACAAGAGACCCAGTACTTC. This encodes CASSQAGEQETQYF.

The chain links TRBV10-1 to TRBJ2-5; maybe TRBD2 (5 bases). This CDR3 region has 14 residues. With 3 bases removed from V and 7 bases from J, the gap between germline ends came to 15 bases. Germline V CDR1 and CDR2: WNHNN, SYGVQD (reference sequence). The DNA for the CDR3 is TGCGCCAGCAGTGATGGCCGGGCGGCGGGGACCCAGTACTTC. Translated, it gives CASSDGRAAGTQYF.

This chain links TRBV7-9 with TRBJ2-1, with a possible D match to TRBD1 (5 bases). The germline gives CDR1 SEHNR, CDR2 FQNEAQ (reference sequence). The V gene lost 2 bases and the J gene lost 0 bases, with 14 bases spanning the gap. CDR3 length: 17 residues. The CDR3 spells CASSLRSGQRSYNEQFF. The DNA for the CDR3 is TGTGCCAGCAGCTTACGGTCTGGACAACGCTCCTACAATGAGCAGTTCTTC.

This clone was detected only once. The chain has TRBV15 and TRBJ2-5, with D unclear. V was trimmed by 5 bases and J by 5 bases, leaving 12 bases between them. Germline CDR1 reads LNHNV; CDR2 reads YYDKDF (reference sequence). The CDR3 contains 13 residues. The CDR3 loop is CATSGNVWETQYF. CDR3 bases: TGTGCCACCAGCGGGAATGTTTGGGAGACCCAGTACTTC. Full variable domain (rest looked up from reference TRBV15 and TRBJ2-5): DAMVIQNPRYQVTQFGKPVTLSCSQTLNHNVMYWYQQKSSQAPKLLFHYYDKDFNNEADTPDNFQSRRPNTSFCFLDIRSPGLGDTAMYLCATSGNVWETQYFGPGTRLLVL.

This chain uses TRBV5-6 with TRBJ2-5; TRBD2 matches at 9 bases. Trimming took 5 bases from V and 3 from J; bases not matched to a gene: 8. Germline CDR1 is SGHDT and CDR2 is YYEEEE. CDR3 length: 15 residues. CDR3 sequence (DNA): TGTGCCAGCAGTTATAGCGGGAGCACAAAAGAGACCCAGTACTTC. This codes for CASSYSGSTKETQYF.

The chain has TRBV19 and TRBJ2-2; D gene uncertain. Germline V gene sequence: CDR1 LNHDA, CDR2 SQIVND (reference sequence). V was clipped by 5 bases and J by 4 bases, with 17 bases between them. The CDR3 is made up of 16 amino acids. CDR3 in DNA: TGTGCCAGTAGTCCCACTGAGCGAGAGAGCACCGGGGAGCTGTTTTTT. Translation: CASSPTERESTGELFF.

The V call is TRBV11-1, the J call TRBJ2-3; 7 positions agree with TRBD1. CDR1 is SGHAT and CDR2 is FQDESV in the germline V gene (reference sequence). V lost 3 bases, J lost 1 base, and 7 bases stayed unmatched. The length of the CDR3 is 16 residues. The CDR3 sequence: CASSFVWDSGTDTQYF. The CDR3 region has the DNA TGTGCCAGCAGCTTTGTTTGGGACAGCGGCACAGATACGCAGTATTTT.

The chain joins TRBV4-1 to TRBJ1-3; D uncertain. Germline V gene lookup returns CDR1 MGHRA and CDR2 YSYEKL. The length of the CDR3 is 14 residues. With 3 bases removed from V and 8 bases from J, the gap between germline ends came to 14 bases. This CDR3 reads CASSHEESADTIYF. The DNA of the CDR3 is TGCGCCAGCAGCCATGAAGAGAGCGCGGACACCATATATTTT.

The chain's CDR3 is CASSVTSGNEQFF. The CDR3 bases are TGTGCCAGCAGCGTTACTAGCGGGAATGAGCAGTTCTTC. The gene calls are TRBV5-6 and TRBJ2-1; 9 positions match TRBD2. The CDR3 has 13 residues. Germline-derived CDR1 and CDR2 are SGHDT and YYEEEE. J was trimmed by 7 bases and V by 4 bases; bases with no gene match: 3.

J is TRBJ2-7 and V is TRBV2, with 7 bases aligning to TRBD1. This CDR3 contains 16 residues. Germline-derived CDR1 and CDR2 are SNHLY and FYNNEI. After removal of 2 bases from V and 3 bases from J, the junction contained 10 bases not matched to a gene. As DNA, the CDR3 is TGTGCCAGCAGTGAAAGCTCCGGGACAGAACTCTACGAGCAGTACTTC. Encoded protein: CASSESSGTELYEQYF.

This clone came up a few times. The rearrangement joins TRBV5-1 to TRBJ2-7; 7 bases fit TRBD1. Germline trimming cut 4 bases from V and 2 bases from J; bases unmatched to any gene: 6. The CDR3 spans 14 residues. The germline CDR1 and CDR2 sequences are SGHRS and YFSETQ. CDR3 loop: CASSPDRNPYEQYF. The CDR3 coding sequence is TGCGCCAGCAGCCCGGACAGGAACCCCTACGAGCAGTACTTC. Full variable domain (remainder filled in from reference TRBV5-1 and TRBJ2-7): KAGVTQTPRYLIKTRGQQVTLSCSPISGHRSVSWYQQTPGQGLQFLFEYFSETQRNKGNFPGRFSGRQFSNSRSEMNVSTLELGDSALYLCASSPDRNPYEQYFGPGTRLTVT.

This clone was seen only a few times. The CDR3 reads CAISEKGSTDTQYF. The CDR3 region has the DNA TGTGCCATCAGTGAGAAGGGGTCCACAGATACGCAGTATTTT. This chain connects TRBV10-3 to TRBJ2-3; TRBD1 is a possible D gene (5 bases). The CDR3 loop spans 14 amino acids. Trimming removed 2 bases from V and 2 bases from J, with 8 bases in between. Germline V lookup: CDR1 ENHRY, CDR2 SYGVKD.

In the case of this clone: The same CDR3 also results from other DNA sequences found in this sample. J is TRBJ1-1 and V is TRBV7-2, with D unresolved. Per the germline V gene, CDR1 is SGHTA and CDR2 is FQGNSA. The CDR3 sequence is 12 residues long. Trimming pared 3 bases from V and 2 bases from J, leaving 4 bases between. The DNA of the CDR3 is TGTGCCAGCAGCTTCCTAAACACTGAAGCTTTCTTT. Encoded protein: CASSFLNTEAFF. Full variable domain (outside the CDR3, taken from reference TRBV7-2 and TRBJ1-1): GAGVSQSPSNKVTEKGKDVELRCDPISGHTALYWYRQSLGQGLEFLIYFQGNSAPDKSGLPSDRFSAERTGGSVSTLTIQRTQQEDSAVYLCASSFLNTEAFFGQGTRLTVV.

V gene TRBV6-6 combines with J gene TRBJ2-5; no clear D. The length of the CDR3 is 13 residues. The V gene lost 3 bases and the J gene lost 7 bases, with 12 bases spanning the gap. Germline CDR1 and CDR2: MNHNY and SVGAGI (reference sequence). CDR3 bases: TGTGCCAGCAGTTATACCAGGCTGGCGACCCAGTACTTC. This encodes CASSYTRLATQYF.

This chain links TRBV9 with TRBJ1-2; D not certain. With 0 bases removed from V and 5 bases from J, the gap between germline ends came to 17 bases. Looked up from germline, CDR1 is SGDLS and CDR2 is YYNGEE. The CDR3 contains 16 residues. The CDR3 sequence is CASSVELRAAEYGYTF. The CDR3 DNA reads TGTGCCAGCAGCGTAGAGTTGCGGGCGGCCGAGTATGGCTACACCTTC.

The chain has TRBV6-6 and TRBJ1-4; D unclear. Germline V gives CDR1 MNHNY, CDR2 SVGAGI (reference sequence). Trimming removed 7 bases from V and 8 bases from J, with 11 bases in between. The CDR3 loop spans 12 amino acids. CDR3 DNA sequence: TGTGCCAGCAATATAGGTGGGGAAAAACTGTTTTTT. Translated, it gives CASNIGGEKLFF.